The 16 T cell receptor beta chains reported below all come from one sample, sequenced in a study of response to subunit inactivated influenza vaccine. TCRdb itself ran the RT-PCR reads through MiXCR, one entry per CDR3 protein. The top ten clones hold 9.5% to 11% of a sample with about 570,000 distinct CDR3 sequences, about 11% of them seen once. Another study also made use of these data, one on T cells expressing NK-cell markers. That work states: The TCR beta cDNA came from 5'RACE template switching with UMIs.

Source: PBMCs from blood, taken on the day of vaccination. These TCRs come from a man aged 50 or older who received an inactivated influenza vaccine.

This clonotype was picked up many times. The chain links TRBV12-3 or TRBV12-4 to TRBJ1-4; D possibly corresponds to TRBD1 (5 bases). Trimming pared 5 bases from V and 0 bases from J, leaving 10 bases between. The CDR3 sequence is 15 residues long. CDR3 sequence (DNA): TGTGCCAGCAGTGTCGGAGGGGCAACTAATGAAAAACTGTTTTTT. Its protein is CASSVGGATNEKLFF.

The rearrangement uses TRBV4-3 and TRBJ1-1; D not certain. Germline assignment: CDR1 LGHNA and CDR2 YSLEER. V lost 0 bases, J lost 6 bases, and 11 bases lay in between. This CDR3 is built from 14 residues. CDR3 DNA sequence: TGCGCCAGCAGCCAAGACTGGGTGGGCCCTGAAGCTTTCTTT. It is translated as CASSQDWVGPEAFF.

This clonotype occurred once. CDR3 in amino acids: CASRRDGRETQYF. CDR3 DNA sequence: TGTGCCAGCAGGAGGGACGGGAGGGAGACCCAGTACTTC. This chain joins TRBV2 and TRBJ2-5; 7 bases map to TRBD2. The CDR3 extends over 13 amino acids. Trimming at V came to 6 bases and at J to 5 bases, leaving 6 bases not matched to a gene. CDR1 SNHLY and CDR2 FYNNEI come from the germline V gene.

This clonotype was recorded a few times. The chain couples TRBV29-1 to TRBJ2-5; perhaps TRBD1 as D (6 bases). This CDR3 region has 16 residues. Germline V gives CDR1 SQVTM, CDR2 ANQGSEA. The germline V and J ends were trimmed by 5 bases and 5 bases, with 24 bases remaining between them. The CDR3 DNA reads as TGCAGCGTTCACCCCTGGGGGCCCCCCCAGGGGGAGACCCAGTACTTC. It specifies CSVHPWGPPQGETQYF.

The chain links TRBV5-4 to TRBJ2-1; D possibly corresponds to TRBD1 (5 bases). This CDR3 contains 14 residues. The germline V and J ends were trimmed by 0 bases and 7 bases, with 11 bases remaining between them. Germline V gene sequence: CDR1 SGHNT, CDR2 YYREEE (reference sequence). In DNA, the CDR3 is TGTGCCAGCAGCTTGGTAGACAGACTTAATGAGCAGTTCTTC. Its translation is CASSLVDRLNEQFF.

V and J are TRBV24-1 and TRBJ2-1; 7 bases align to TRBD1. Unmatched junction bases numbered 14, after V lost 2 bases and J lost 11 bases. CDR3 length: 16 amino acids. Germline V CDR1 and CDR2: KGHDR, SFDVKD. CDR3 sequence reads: CATSDSVGGTREKQFF. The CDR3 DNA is TGTGCCACCAGTGATTCCGTAGGGGGCACGAGAGAAAAGCAGTTCTTC.

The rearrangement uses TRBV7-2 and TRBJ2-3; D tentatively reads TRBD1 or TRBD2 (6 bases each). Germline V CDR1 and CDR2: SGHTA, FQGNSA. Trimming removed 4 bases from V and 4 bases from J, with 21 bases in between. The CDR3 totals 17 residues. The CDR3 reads CASSSTLQAGGPDTQYF. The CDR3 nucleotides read TGTGCCAGCAGCTCAACTCTACAGGCCGGGGGCCCAGATACGCAGTATTTT.

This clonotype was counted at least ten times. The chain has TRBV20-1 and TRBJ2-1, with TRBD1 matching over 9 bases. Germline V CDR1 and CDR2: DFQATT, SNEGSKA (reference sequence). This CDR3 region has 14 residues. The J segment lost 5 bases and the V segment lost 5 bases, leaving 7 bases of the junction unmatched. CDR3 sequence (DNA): TGCAGTGCTCACTACAGGGGGCACGACAATGAGCAGTTCTTC. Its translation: CSAHYRGHDNEQFF.

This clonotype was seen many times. CDR3 in DNA: TGTGCCAGCAGCTTGCGGGACAGGGGGTCCTACGAGCAGTACTTC. Amino acids: CASSLRDRGSYEQYF. The genes are TRBV5-5 and TRBJ2-7; 11 bases are a match to TRBD1. Germline V CDR1 and CDR2: SGHKS, YYEKEE (reference sequence). The J segment lost 1 base and the V segment lost 1 base, leaving 1 base of the junction unmatched. The CDR3 consists of 15 residues.

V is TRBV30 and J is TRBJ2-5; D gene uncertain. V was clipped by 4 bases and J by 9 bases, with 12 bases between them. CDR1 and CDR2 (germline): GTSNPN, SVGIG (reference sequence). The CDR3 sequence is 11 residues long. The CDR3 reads CAWTKTPSQYF. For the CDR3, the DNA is TGTGCCTGGACCAAAACTCCTTCCCAGTACTTC. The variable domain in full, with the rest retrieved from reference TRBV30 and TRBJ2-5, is SQTIHQWPATLVQPVGSPLSLECTVEGTSNPNLYWYRQAAGRGLQLLFYSVGIGQISSEVPQNLSASRPQDRQFILSSKKLLLSDSGFYLCAWTKTPSQYFGPGTRLLVL.

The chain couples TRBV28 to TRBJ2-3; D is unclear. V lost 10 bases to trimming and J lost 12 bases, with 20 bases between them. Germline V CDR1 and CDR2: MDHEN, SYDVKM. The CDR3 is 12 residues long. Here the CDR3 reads CAIRSLGNLQYF. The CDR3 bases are TGTGCCATACGGTCTCTAGGCAATCTACAGTATTTT. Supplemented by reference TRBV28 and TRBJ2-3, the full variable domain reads DVKVTQSSRYLVKRTGEKVFLECVQDMDHENMFWYRQDPGLGLRLIYFSYDVKMKEKGDIPEGYSVSREKKERFSLILESASTNQTSMYLCAIRSLGNLQYFGPGTRLTVL.

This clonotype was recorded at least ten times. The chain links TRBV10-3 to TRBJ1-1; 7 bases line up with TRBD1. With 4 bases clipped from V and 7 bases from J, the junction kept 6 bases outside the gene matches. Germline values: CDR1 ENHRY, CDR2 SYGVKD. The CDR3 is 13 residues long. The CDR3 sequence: CAISVGTVNEAFF. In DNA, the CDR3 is TGTGCCATCAGTGTTGGGACAGTGAATGAAGCTTTCTTT.

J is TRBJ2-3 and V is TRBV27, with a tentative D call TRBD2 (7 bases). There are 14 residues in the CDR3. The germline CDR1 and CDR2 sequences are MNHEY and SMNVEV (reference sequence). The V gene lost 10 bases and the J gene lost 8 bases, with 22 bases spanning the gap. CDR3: CATKGGLLLPTQYF. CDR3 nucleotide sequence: TGTGCCACCAAGGGGGGGCTTTTGTTACCTACGCAGTATTTT.

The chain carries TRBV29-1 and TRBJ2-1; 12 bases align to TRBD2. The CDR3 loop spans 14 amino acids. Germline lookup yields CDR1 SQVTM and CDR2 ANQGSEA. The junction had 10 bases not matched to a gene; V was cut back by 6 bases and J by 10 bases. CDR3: CSVNPSGRAGEQFF. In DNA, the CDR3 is TGCAGCGTCAATCCTAGCGGGAGGGCCGGGGAGCAGTTCTTC.

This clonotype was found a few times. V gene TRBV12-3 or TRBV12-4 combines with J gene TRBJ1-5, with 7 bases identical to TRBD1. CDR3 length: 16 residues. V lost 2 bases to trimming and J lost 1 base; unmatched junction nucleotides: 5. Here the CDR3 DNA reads TGTGCCAGCAGTTTATCCCAGGGGGGCAGCAATCAGCCCCAGCATTTT. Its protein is CASSLSQGGSNQPQHF.

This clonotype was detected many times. For the CDR3, the DNA is TGCGCCAGCAGCTTTACCGGGAGAAATTCACCCCTCCACTTT. This sequence encodes CASSFTGRNSPLHF. V gene TRBV5-1 combines with J gene TRBJ1-6; unclear D gene. V was trimmed by 2 bases and J by 7 bases, leaving 10 bases between them. Looked up from germline, CDR1 is SGHRS and CDR2 is YFSETQ. The CDR3 covers 14 residues.